This TCR beta chain was profiled in a study of identical twins (TCRdb year 2016). General notes on the study: To test whether fetal clonotypes persist, the study used deep sequencing on TCR alpha and beta repertoires from monozygotic twins, unrelated adults of various ages, and cord blood. Replicate twin experiments were performed at different times using different library preparation protocols to rule out contamination.

Library generation was performed with 5' RACE. TCRdb lists the instrument as Illumina HiSeq 2000. Template switching added a universal primer binding site, and the final cDNA carried a unique molecular identifier that allowed TCR cDNA molecules to be counted accurately. First-strand cDNA for TCR alpha and beta chains was synthesized from specific primers in the conserved constant-segment region. To control for contamination, each cDNA library was double barcoded with a SMART-Mk sample barcode plus Illumina barcodes. TruSeq adapter sequences, together with Illumina sample barcodes, were added in two successive PCR steps. TCR alpha and beta cDNA libraries were sequenced on the Illumina HiSeq platform with custom primers. In the authors' own workflow: MiGEC was used to process raw reads and extract unique molecular identifiers, and MiXCR was used to find CDR3 positions. For each individual, recombination models were inferred using an EM algorithm with the repgenHMM and IGoR tools. The analysis of shared clonotypes was done with the tcR package in R, with sharing normalized by the product of cloneset sizes. Out-of-frame nonproductive sequences were analyzed to study raw recombination free of thymic and clonal selection effects. The public reads were reanalyzed by TCRdb: fastp trimming at Q25, MiXCR alignment, in-frame beta chains only. One record per CDR3 amino acid sequence lists the most common genes and DNA. The V and J calls reflect TCRdb's pipeline rather than the authors' work. This sample has 200,000 to 250,000 distinct CDR3 sequences in its table, and around 8% of those were observed once. The top ten constitute approximately 2% of the sample.

Study-level results and caveats: Because the same donors could not be followed over many years, conclusions were based on cross-sectional statistical analysis. Zero-insertion analyses could be partly confounded by invariant T cells such as MAIT and iNKT, though diverse VJ usage argued against such confounding for most clonotypes. Fewer insertions were carried by abundant cord blood beta clonotypes; a weaker similar trend was observed in young adult naive repertoires, while no such trend was observed in memory repertoires. In monozygotic twins, out-of-frame TCR alpha sharing was systematically underestimated by recombination models, although the models agreed with sharing between unrelated individuals. Excess twin sharing in beta out-of-frame sequences was weaker because fewer shared sequences lowered the signal-to-noise ratio. Compared with coincidental sharing between unrelated individuals, out-of-frame TCR alpha sequences shared between twins had an excess of sequences with low generation probability.

All donors were healthy Caucasians. Three pairs of female monozygotic twins, all aged about 18 to 30 years, were included in the twin cohort. Miltenyi CD45RO+ enrichment and human naive T-cell isolation kits were used to isolate memory (CD45RO+) and naive T cells from PBMC. Turning to this clonotype: Its antigen is currently not known. No base qualities exist here, and no much larger clone lies one base off it.

The CDR3 contains 15 residues, cysteine and phenylalanine counted. CDR3 DNA is the only sequence kept; it has 45 bases, read in frame from the first base. V was cut back by 5 bases and J by 0 bases, leaving a gap of 13 bases between them. As encoded in the germline V gene (reference sequence), CDR1 is SEHNR while CDR2 is FQNEAQ. The sample was also linked to a second study, of yellow fever vaccine responses in identical twins. The second publication reports: According to the authors, the vaccine-induced T cell response in identical twins seemed to be partly convergent and partly specific to each individual. The study precisely tracked vaccine-responding T cell clones in identical twins.

This TCR came from a woman under 30 in good health. Here the chain combines TRBV7-9 and TRBJ1-2; no D gene can be assigned with confidence. Sequencing was done on a sample of memory (CD45RO+) T cells sorted from blood. The cell subset or site label corresponds to: CD45RO+ enriched T cells. The sequenced DNA: TGTGCCAGCAGCCCAATTAGCCTAGCTAACTATGGCTACACCTTC. This yields the protein CASSPISLANYGYTF. Beyond the CDR3, the reference TRBV7-9 and TRBJ1-2 genes provide the residues; the full variable domain reads: DTGVSQNPRHKITKRGQNVTFRCDPISEHNRLYWYRQTLGQGPEFLTYFQNEAQLEKSRLLSDRFSAERPKGSFSTLEIQRTEQGDSAMYLCASSPISLANYGYTFGSGTRLTVV.